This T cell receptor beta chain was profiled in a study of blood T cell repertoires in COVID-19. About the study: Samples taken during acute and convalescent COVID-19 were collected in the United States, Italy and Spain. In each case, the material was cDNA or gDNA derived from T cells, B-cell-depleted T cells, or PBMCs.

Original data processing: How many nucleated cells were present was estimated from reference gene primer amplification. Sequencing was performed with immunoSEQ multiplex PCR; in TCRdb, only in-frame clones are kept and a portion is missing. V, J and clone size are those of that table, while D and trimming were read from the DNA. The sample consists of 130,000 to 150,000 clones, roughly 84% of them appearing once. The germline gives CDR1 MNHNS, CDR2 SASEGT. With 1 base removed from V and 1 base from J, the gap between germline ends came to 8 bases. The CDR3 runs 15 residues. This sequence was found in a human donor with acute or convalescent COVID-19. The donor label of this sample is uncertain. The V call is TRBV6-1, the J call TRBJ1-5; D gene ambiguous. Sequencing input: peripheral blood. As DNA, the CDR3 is TGTGCCAGCAGTGAAGGTCCGGGAAGCAATCAGCCCCAGCATTTT. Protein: CASSEGPGSNQPQHF.